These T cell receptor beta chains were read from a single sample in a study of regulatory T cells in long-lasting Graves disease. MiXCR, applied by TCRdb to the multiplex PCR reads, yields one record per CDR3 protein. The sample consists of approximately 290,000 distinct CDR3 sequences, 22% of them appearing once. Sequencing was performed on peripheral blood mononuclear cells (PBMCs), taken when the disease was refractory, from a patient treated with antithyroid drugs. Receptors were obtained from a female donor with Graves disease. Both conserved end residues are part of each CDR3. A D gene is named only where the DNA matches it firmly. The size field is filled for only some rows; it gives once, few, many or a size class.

CDR3: CASSPPDGPEAFF
DNA: TGTGCCAGCAGTCCTCCCGACGGACCGGAAGCTTTCTTT
V: TRBV28
size: many
D: .
J: TRBJ1-1

CDR3: CASSLRLVSAGETQYF
DNA: TGTGCCAGCAGCTTAAGGCTGGTATCAGCTGGAGAGACCCAGTACTTC
V: TRBV7-2
size: few
D: .
J: TRBJ2-5

CDR3: CASSTPTRSYGYTF
DNA: TGTGCCAGCAGCACCCCCACCAGGAGCTATGGCTACACCTTC
V: TRBV7-2
size: many
D: .
J: TRBJ1-2

CDR3: CASSLGRENEKLFF
DNA: TGTGCCAGCAGCTTAGGTCGGGAGAATGAAAAACTGTTTTTT
V: TRBV7-9
size: few
D: .
J: TRBJ1-4

CDR3: CASSHVDGEWRKTQYF
DNA: TGCGCCAGCAGCCACGTAGACGGGGAGTGGCGAAAGACCCAGTACTTC
V: TRBV4-1
size: few
D: .
J: TRBJ2-5

CDR3: CASSLRGSSGASGQYF
DNA: TGTGCCAGCAGCTTACGAGGATCGTCGGGCGCTAGCGGCCAGTACTTC
V: TRBV7-2
size: many
D: TRBD2
J: TRBJ2-5

CDR3: CSAQGGGNTEAFF
DNA: TGCAGTGCTCAGGGGGGGGGAAACACTGAGGCTTTCTTT
V: TRBV20-1
size: few
D: TRBD1
J: TRBJ1-1

CDR3: CASSLGLAGGTEQFF
DNA: TGTGCCAGCAGCTTGGGACTAGCGGGAGGTACTGAGCAGTTCTTC
V: TRBV5-4
size: few
D: TRBD2
J: TRBJ2-1

CDR3: CASSQDMRQGLAFF
DNA: TGCGCCAGCAGCCAAGATATGAGACAGGGTTTAGCTTTCTTT
V: TRBV4-3
size: .
D: TRBD1
J: TRBJ1-1

CDR3: CASSWGRGYTF
DNA: TGTGCCAGCAGTTGGGGCAGGGGCTACACCTTC
V: TRBV5-6
size: many
D: .
J: TRBJ1-2

CDR3: CASSEPHRGPGETRYF
DNA: TGTGCCAGCAGTGAGCCCCACAGGGGGCCGGGGGAGACCCGGTACTTC
V: TRBV6-1
size: .
D: TRBD1
J: TRBJ2-5

CDR3: CSVGTGETYEQYF
DNA: TGCAGCGTTGGAACAGGGGAAACCTACGAGCAGTACTTC
V: TRBV29-1
size: .
D: TRBD1
J: TRBJ2-7

CDR3: CATSDSPSDRPPNTGELFF
DNA: TGTGCCACCAGTGATTCCCCCTCCGACAGGCCGCCGAACACCGGGGAGCTGTTTTTT
V: TRBV24-1
size: few
D: .
J: TRBJ2-2

CDR3: CASSYGLPDNSPLHF
DNA: TGTGCCAGCAGTTACGGGTTGCCAGATAATTCACCCCTCCACTTT
V: TRBV6-2/TRBV6-3
size: few
D: .
J: TRBJ1-6

CDR3: CASSLVEQTQYF
DNA: TGTGCCAGCAGCTTAGTTGAGCAGACCCAGTACTTC
V: TRBV7-9
size: many
D: .
J: TRBJ2-5

CDR3: CACYPGANVLTF
DNA: TGTGCCTGCTATCCTGGGGCCAACGTCCTGACTTTC
V: TRBV30
size: many
D: .
J: TRBJ2-6

CDR3: CASSSSQWGFQNTGELFF
DNA: TGTGCCAGCAGCTCAAGTCAATGGGGGTTCCAGAACACCGGGGAGCTGTTTTTT
V: TRBV7-9
size: .
D: .
J: TRBJ2-2

CDR3: CASSIQPGHPDGELFF
DNA: TGTGCCAGTAGTATCCAGCCGGGACATCCCGACGGGGAGCTGTTTTTT
V: TRBV19
size: few
D: .
J: TRBJ2-2

CDR3: CASSLAGLVRYEQYF
DNA: TGTGCCAGCAGCTTAGCGGGACTAGTGAGGTACGAGCAGTACTTC
V: TRBV11-2
size: few
D: TRBD2
J: TRBJ2-7

CDR3: CASSGWGPRGETQYF
DNA: TGTGCCAGCTCGGGCTGGGGACCCCGGGGGGAGACCCAGTACTTC
V: TRBV2
size: many
D: .
J: TRBJ2-5

CDR3: CASSLVVGKWDTQYF
DNA: TGTGCCAGCAGCTTAGTTGTGGGGAAGTGGGATACGCAGTATTTT
V: TRBV11-2
size: .
D: .
J: TRBJ2-3

CDR3: CSARPGGLTNKETQYF
DNA: TGCAGTGCTAGACCTGGCGGACTGACGAACAAAGAGACCCAGTACTTC
V: TRBV20-1
size: few
D: .
J: TRBJ2-5

CDR3: CAWSSSGRQYEQYF
DNA: TGTGCCTGGAGTTCTAGCGGGAGGCAGTACGAGCAGTACTTC
V: TRBV30
size: once
D: TRBD2
J: TRBJ2-7

CDR3: CASSIYVGGSGANVLTF
DNA: TGTGCCAGTAGTATATATGTCGGTGGCTCTGGGGCCAACGTCCTGACTTTC
V: TRBV19
size: few
D: .
J: TRBJ2-6

CDR3: CASSQEGPGGGYTF
DNA: TGTGCCAGCAGCCAAGAGGGTCCAGGGGGAGGCTACACCTTC
V: TRBV7-2
size: .
D: TRBD1
J: TRBJ1-2

CDR3: CSVEAGDSYEQYF
DNA: TGCAGCGTTGAAGCAGGGGATTCCTACGAACAGTACTTC
V: TRBV29-1
size: few
D: .
J: TRBJ2-7

CDR3: CASSPWTARNEQFF
DNA: TGTGCCAGCAGCCCCTGGACGGCCAGGAATGAGCAGTTCTTC
V: TRBV16
size: .
D: .
J: TRBJ2-1

CDR3: CASSPSAGGLGEQYF
DNA: TGTGCCAGCAGCCCTTCAGCGGGAGGGCTGGGCGAGCAGTACTTC
V: TRBV7-9
size: .
D: TRBD2
J: TRBJ2-7

CDR3: CASSLNLESSGNTIYF
DNA: TGTGCCAGCAGTTTGAATCTTGAGAGCTCTGGAAACACCATATATTTT
V: TRBV28
size: .
D: .
J: TRBJ1-3

CDR3: CASSPPRGRMSYEQYF
DNA: TGTGCCAGCAGCCCCCCCCGAGGCAGGATGTCCTACGAGCAGTACTTC
V: TRBV3-1
size: .
D: .
J: TRBJ2-7

CDR3: CASSLGTGIGGHGYTF
DNA: TGTGCCAGCAGTCTCGGGACAGGGATTGGTGGACATGGCTACACCTTC
V: TRBV28
size: many
D: TRBD1
J: TRBJ1-2